The clone carrying this T cell receptor (beta chain) was counted many times. Its specificity is not known. The source of the sample is a study of blood T cells in healthy people across ages. Whole-study results and caveats: The recorded TCR beta diversity per million T cells decreased in a roughly linear manner with age. Both higher diversity and more naive CD4+ cells marked long-lived donors when set against aged donors.

Sample-barcoded 5' priming and a J-beta primer mix drove a second PCR of 7 to 11 cycles. The yield of each sample was at least 2.5 million CDR3-containing paired-end reads. TCRdb itself ran the 5' RACE reads through MiXCR, one entry per CDR3 protein. The sample includes around 1,700,000 distinct CDR3 sequences, approximately 30% of them seen just once. Unmatched junction bases numbered 9, after V lost 6 bases and J lost 3 bases. CDR1 is SNHLY, CDR2 FYNNEI, per germline. The CDR3 length is 15 residues. The rearrangement uses TRBV2 and TRBJ2-3, with TRBD2 identical over 7 bases. The sequence was collected from a woman in her thirties in good health. Specimen: blood. CDR3 amino acids: CASSPGGGSTDTQYF. The CDR3 bases are TGTGCCAGCAGCCCTGGGGGGGGGAGTACAGATACGCAGTATTTT.